This record looks at one TCR beta chain sequence and its context. Its antigen is currently unknown. TCRdb keeps only in-frame clones here, not all; method: immunoSEQ multiplex PCR. Of approximately 1.1 million clones listed, approximately 80% are singletons. This entry comes from a study of shared clonotypes between healthy human individuals. The study, taken as a whole, reports: Relative to their counterparts shared across all four donors, non-shared clonotypes exhibited diminished generation probabilities. In four donors, 4.5% to 5.5% of naive CD4 clonotypes appeared in common. Across subsets, estimated richness was generally greater for naive than for memory populations.

The study separated CD4+ cells into CD45RA+ naive and CD45RA-negative memory subsets. The germline CDR1 and CDR2 sequences are SGHNT and YENEEA. The CDR3 has 16 residues. V shed 5 bases and J shed 0 bases, with 11 bases lying between them. The chain links TRBV11-3 to TRBJ2-6, with D possibly TRBD2 on 5 matching bases. This TCR came from a young man in good health. Some clones in this sample may be carry-over from other donors' samples. Source material: memory CD4+ T cells from PBMCs. The subset here: CD45RA-negative fraction. For the CDR3, the DNA is TGTGCCAGCAGCCCATCCGGGAACTCTGGGGCCAACGTCCTGACTTTC. Protein sequence: CASSPSGNSGANVLTF.